This T cell receptor beta chain came from a study of blood T cell repertoires in COVID-19. Across the study: The United States, Italy and Spain provided the acute and convalescent COVID-19 samples.

Germline V gene data show CDR1 as PRHDT and CDR2 as FYEKMQ (reference sequence). The length of the CDR3 is 18 residues. Trimming cost V 5 bases and J 1 base, with 20 bases left between them. In the original analysis: Amplification from reference gene primers served as the basis for estimated nucleated cell counts. This table comes from immunoSEQ multiplex PCR, and its TCRdb copy is limited to in-frame clones, with some not included. V and J calls and clone size are as listed in that table; D and trimming were resolved from the DNA. The sample lists about 86,000 clones, around 85% occurring once. This clonotype originated in a man between 65 and 85 years old with acute or convalescent COVID-19. Sample: peripheral blood. The V and J genes are TRBV13 and TRBJ2-2; D is possibly TRBD2 (6 bases). The CDR3 reads CASSPKLGREMNTGELFF. The CDR3 region has the DNA TGTGCCAGCAGCCCCAAACTTGGCCGGGAGATGAACACCGGGGAGCTGTTTTTT.